What follows describes a single T cell receptor beta chain. The data stem from a study of blood T cell repertoires in COVID-19. As for the study in general: The United States, Italy and Spain supplied acute and convalescent COVID-19 samples. Nucleic acid was either cDNA or gDNA, and it came from T cells, B-cell-depleted T cells, or PBMCs.

Authors' data handling: Reference gene primer amplification yielded estimated nucleated cell counts. Sequenced by immunoSEQ multiplex PCR; TCRdb stores in-frame clones only, minus some. That table is the source of V, J and clone size, and D and trimming were worked out from the DNA. The data show approximately 210,000 clones, under 90% seen once. Per germline, CDR1 MNHEY and CDR2 SVGAGI. V was trimmed by 0 bases and J by 7 bases, leaving 9 bases between them. The CDR3 sequence is 13 residues long. The age range of participants was about 18 to 100 years, with residence in about two dozen US areas. V and J are TRBV6-5 and TRBJ1-1; possibly TRBD1 for D (5 bases). The TCR comes from a woman in her sixties or seventies who had recovered from COVID-19. The sequenced sample was PBMCs or T cells enriched from blood (not recorded which). The CDR3 nucleotides read TGTGCCAGCAGTTACTCGATTAGGGGTGAAGCTTTCTTT. Translating it yields CASSYSIRGEAFF.